The 24 T cell receptor beta chains in this list originate from one sample, sequenced in a study of T cells in Graves' hyperthyroidism and ophthalmopathy. RNA transcripts yielded amplified TCR beta CDR3 regions. The HTBI primer set was used in a first-round RT-PCR of the TCR CDR3. Via MiXCR, TCRdb re-called the multiplex PCR reads, giving one row per CDR3 protein. The sample shows approximately 370,000 distinct CDR3 sequences, about 18% of them seen only once. Sequenced sample: blood. The receptors were sampled from a woman aged 25 to 39 with Graves' hyperthyroidism that later progressed to Graves' ophthalmopathy.

About this clonotype: A read error is possible here, since a much larger clone lies one base away. V usage is TRBV18 and J usage is TRBJ1-2, with D uncertain. Germline CDR1 is KGHSH and CDR2 is LQKENI. The CDR3 is made up of 15 amino acids. The CDR3 DNA is TGTGCCAGCCCACCGGGTACGATGCCTAACTATGGCTACACCTTC. It yields the protein CASPPGTMPNYGYTF.

This sequence joins TRBV11-2 and TRBJ2-3, with a tentative D call TRBD1 (6 bases). The V end lost 5 bases, the J end lost 3 bases, and 12 bases lay between the germline ends. Germline lookup yields CDR1 SGHAT and CDR2 FQNNGV. This CDR3 is built from 14 residues. CDR3 amino acids: CASSTNRETDTQYF. CDR3 nucleotide sequence: TGTGCCAGCAGCACAAACAGGGAGACAGATACGCAGTATTTT.

The J gene is TRBJ1-3, the V gene TRBV5-1; D is possibly TRBD1 (5 bases). This CDR3 has 16 residues. V gave up 4 bases and J gave up 0 bases, with 14 bases separating them. From germline, CDR1 is SGHRS and CDR2 YFSETQ. CDR3 DNA: TGCGCCAGCAGCCGGGACGGCGTTAACTCTGGAAACACCATATATTTT. Its protein is CASSRDGVNSGNTIYF.

This clonotype was counted ten times or more. The CDR3 sequence is CASKLDGSSYNEQFF. Here the CDR3 DNA reads TGTGCCAGCAAACTGGACGGGAGCTCCTACAATGAGCAGTTCTTC. The chain is built from TRBV28 and TRBJ2-1; D possibly corresponds to TRBD2 (6 bases). The germline gives CDR1 MDHEN, CDR2 SYDVKM. The V end lost 7 bases, the J end lost 0 bases, and 13 bases lay between the germline ends. CDR3 length: 15 residues.

As for this clonotype: The conserved closing phenylalanine or tryptophan is absent in this CDR3, likely reflecting a read error. The chain recombines TRBV9 with TRBJ2-2, with 7 bases that match TRBD1. Germline CDR1 SGDLS, CDR2 YYNGEE. After removal of 4 bases from V and 4 bases from J, the junction contained 4 bases not matched to a gene. The CDR3 consists of 14 residues. CDR3 amino acids: CASSSGQTTGELFL. The CDR3, as DNA: TGTGCCAGCAGCTCGGGACAGACCACCGGGGAGCTGTTTTTG.

This clonotype appeared many times. This chain connects TRBV6-6 to TRBJ1-1, with TRBD1 matching over 7 bases. This CDR3 spans 18 amino acids. V gave up 2 bases and J gave up 0 bases; unmatched junction bases: 12. Germline V lookup: CDR1 MNHNY, CDR2 SVGAGI (reference sequence). CDR3 loop: CASSYRGGTARMNTEAFF. The CDR3 nucleotides read TGTGCCAGCAGTTACAGGGGCGGGACAGCTAGGATGAACACTGAAGCTTTCTTT.

This clonotype came up many times. This chain uses TRBV4-1 with TRBJ2-2, with no clear D. V dropped 3 bases and J dropped 3 bases, with 2 bases sitting between them. This CDR3 has 12 residues. The germline V gene has CDR1 MGHRA and CDR2 YSYEKL. The CDR3 sequence is CASSQDTGELFF. CDR3 bases: TGCGCCAGCAGCCAGGACACCGGGGAGCTGTTTTTT.

This clonotype was counted ten times or more. The gene calls are TRBV30 and TRBJ1-4; D unresolved. Trimming cost V 2 bases and J 3 bases, with 22 bases left between them. Germline CDR1 reads GTSNPN; CDR2 reads SVGIG (reference sequence). The CDR3 loop spans 18 amino acids. The CDR3 sequence is CAWSSRDRLLFPNEKLFF. In DNA form, the CDR3 reads TGTGCCTGGAGTTCACGAGACCGACTCCTCTTTCCTAATGAAAAACTGTTTTTT.

This chain joins TRBV27 and TRBJ2-1; D perhaps matches TRBD1 (6 bases). There are 13 residues in the CDR3. Trimming stripped 6 bases from V and 2 bases from J, with 8 bases between. From germline, CDR1 is MNHEY and CDR2 SMNVEV (reference sequence). The CDR3 DNA sequence: TGTGCCAGCAGAACAGGGACCTACAATGAGCAGTTCTTC. It encodes CASRTGTYNEQFF.

A remark on this clonotype: Since a much larger clone is just one base distant, this may be a read error. CDR3 protein: CANTTVMNTEAFF. The DNA of the CDR3 is TGTGCCAACACGACAGTCATGAACACTGAAGCTTTCTTT. The chain uses TRBV28 and TRBJ1-1; possible D gene TRBD1, 5 bases. From germline, CDR1 is MDHEN and CDR2 SYDVKM. The CDR3 is 13 residues long. V shed 10 bases and J shed 0 bases, with 12 bases lying between them.

This clonotype was found a few times. This chain links TRBV4-1 with TRBJ2-5; D is perhaps TRBD1 or TRBD2 (5 bases each). The CDR3 runs to 17 residues. V shed 0 bases and J shed 4 bases, with 18 bases lying between them. Germline assignment: CDR1 MGHRA and CDR2 YSYEKL. DNA for the CDR3: TGCGCCAGCAGCCAAGATATGGGACGGGGTACGAGAGAGACCCAGTACTTC. This codes for CASSQDMGRGTRETQYF.

At least ten counts were recorded for this clonotype. V is TRBV7-2 and J is TRBJ1-1; possible D gene TRBD1, 6 bases. This CDR3 comprises 13 residues. Germline V lookup: CDR1 SGHTA, CDR2 FQGNSA. The ends were cut back, 6 bases at V and 3 bases at J, with 11 bases in the middle. The CDR3 DNA is TGTGCCAGCAGGTATTACAGGGACACTGAAGCTTTCTTT. Amino acid sequence: CASRYYRDTEAFF.

This clonotype was counted at least ten times. The gene calls are TRBV27 and TRBJ2-1, with D perhaps given as TRBD1 or TRBD2 (6 bases each). Germline CDR1 and CDR2: MNHEY and SMNVEV (reference sequence). The CDR3 has 13 amino acids. Trimming left V 5 bases short and J 8 bases short, with 13 bases between. The CDR3 sequence is CASSTPGADEQFF. The CDR3 DNA sequence: TGTGCCAGCAGTACCCCGGGGGCAGATGAGCAGTTCTTC.

The rearrangement uses TRBV2 and TRBJ1-1; D not resolved. Germline CDR1 and CDR2: SNHLY and FYNNEI. The CDR3 sequence is 14 residues long. Trimming removed 1 base at V and 4 bases at J, with 10 bases between. CDR3 loop: CASSEGRGLTEAFF. The CDR3, as DNA: TGTGCCAGCAGTGAAGGACGCGGGCTCACTGAAGCTTTCTTT.

The sample holds many counts of this clonotype. The V gene is TRBV20-1, the J gene TRBJ1-2; unclear D gene. Germline V gene sequence: CDR1 DFQATT, CDR2 SNEGSKA (reference sequence). The germline V and J ends were trimmed by 6 bases and 6 bases, with 11 bases remaining between them. The CDR3 has 11 residues. The CDR3 loop is CSATRVDGYTF. In DNA, the CDR3 is TGCAGTGCCACCAGAGTAGATGGCTACACCTTC.

This clonotype was recorded at least ten times. V gene TRBV3-1 combines with J gene TRBJ1-6, with D uncertain. V was shortened by 0 bases and J by 8 bases, with 8 bases between the two germline ends. The CDR3 consists of 14 residues. Germline values: CDR1 LGHDT, CDR2 YNNKEL (reference sequence). CDR3 in amino acids: CASSQDLADSPLHF. The CDR3 DNA sequence: TGTGCCAGCAGCCAAGATCTAGCCGATTCACCCCTCCACTTT.

This clonotype showed up many times. The chain recombines TRBV7-9 with TRBJ1-6, with D tentatively TRBD1 (6 bases). CDR3 length equals 14 residues. Per the germline V gene, CDR1 is SEHNR and CDR2 is FQNEAQ (reference sequence). V dropped 6 bases and J dropped 7 bases, with 13 bases sitting between them. CDR3 nucleotide sequence: TGTGCCAGCAGTCAGGGGAGTAAGAATTCACCCCTCCACTTT. It specifies CASSQGSKNSPLHF.

The chain employs TRBV20-1 and TRBJ2-1, with 8 bases fitting TRBD2. CDR3 length: 15 amino acids. The germline CDR1 and CDR2 sequences are DFQATT and SNEGSKA (reference sequence). Germline trimming cut 2 bases from V and 8 bases from J; bases unmatched to any gene: 11. CDR3 DNA sequence: TGCAGTGCTAGACCTACGGGACTAGTGTCGCATGAGCAGTTCTTC. Amino acids: CSARPTGLVSHEQFF.

The chain is built from TRBV19 and TRBJ2-4, with TRBD1 matching over 8 bases. The CDR3 runs 17 residues. After removal of 5 bases from V and 2 bases from J, the junction contained 11 bases not matched to a gene. CDR1 is LNHDA, CDR2 SQIVND, per germline (reference sequence). The CDR3 region is CASSAWTGRRTKNIQYF. CDR3 in DNA: TGTGCCAGTAGTGCCTGGACAGGGAGGAGGACCAAAAACATTCAGTACTTC.

This clonotype was counted many times. The chain combines TRBV6-1 with TRBJ1-4; no clear D. The CDR3 is made up of 12 amino acids. Trimming left V 6 bases short and J 7 bases short, with 9 bases between. Germline CDR1 and CDR2: MNHNS and SASEGT. The chain's CDR3 is CASRNGGEKLFF. For the CDR3, the DNA is TGTGCCAGCAGGAATGGAGGTGAAAAACTGTTTTTT.

Concerning this clonotype: The junction shows a germline mismatch at one end, possibly a read error. This CDR3 reads CASSPANTETFF. In DNA form, the CDR3 reads TGTGCCAGCAGCCCAGCGAACACTGAAACTTTCTTT. The chain combines TRBV3-1 with TRBJ1-1, with D hard to call. The CDR3 sequence is 12 residues long. Germline V lookup: CDR1 LGHDT, CDR2 YNNKEL (reference sequence). Based on the CDR3 plus reference TRBV3-1 and TRBJ1-1, the full variable domain is DTAVSQTPKYLVTQMGNDKSIKCEQNLGHDTMYWYKQDSKKFLKIMFSYNNKELIINETVPNRFSPKSPDKAHLNLHINSLELGDSAVYFCASSPANTETFFGQGTRLTVV.

The CDR3 nucleotides read TGCAGTGCCCACCCTTTGGGTAGCGAGTACGAGCAGTACTTC. Protein product: CSAHPLGSEYEQYF. The rearrangement joins TRBV20-1 to TRBJ2-7; perhaps TRBD2 as D (5 bases). CDR1 DFQATT and CDR2 SNEGSKA come from the germline V gene (reference sequence). The CDR3 totals 14 residues. Trimming stripped 6 bases from V and 4 bases from J, with 19 bases between.

At least ten counts were recorded for this clonotype. The chain has TRBV2 and TRBJ2-1; 7 positions agree with TRBD2. The germline V gene encodes CDR1 SNHLY and CDR2 FYNNEI. The CDR3 contains 15 residues. Trimming at V came to 5 bases and at J to 7 bases, leaving 11 bases not matched to a gene. CDR3 sequence (DNA): TGTGCCAGCAGTATATCGGGAGGACCCCTTAATGAGCAGTTCTTC. It translates to CASSISGGPLNEQFF.

This clonotype was observed at least ten times. The gene calls are TRBV7-9 and TRBJ1-3; D remains ambiguous. Germline CDR1 reads SEHNR; CDR2 reads FQNEAQ (reference sequence). Trimming stripped 3 bases from V and 0 bases from J, with 6 bases between. The CDR3 runs 14 residues. The CDR3 region is CASSLEGSGNTIYF. In DNA, the CDR3 is TGTGCCAGCAGCTTGGAGGGCTCTGGAAACACCATATATTTT.